Listed below are T cell receptor beta chains from one sample, sequenced in a study of blood T cell repertoires in COVID-19. Clones were read by immunoSEQ multiplex PCR, and TCRdb kept only the in-frame ones, dropping some. This repertoire shows roughly 80,000 clones, 80% to 90% found once; its top ten account for roughly 5%. The sample consisted of peripheral blood. Receptors were obtained from an elderly woman with acute or convalescent COVID-19. The CDR3 runs from the conserved cysteine through the conserved F or W. Rows may omit the clone size; those that give it use once, few, many or a size class.

j_gene	abundance	v_gene	CDR3aa
TRBJ1-4	NA	TRBV20-1	CSARDAGKLFF
TRBJ1-4	NA	TRBV5-4	CASSWVRSTNEKLFF
TRBJ1-1	NA	TRBV19	CASRRGQGGSMNTEAFF
TRBJ2-2	NA	TRBV7-7	CASSFRQGYTGELFF
TRBJ2-7	NA	TRBV10-3	CAISERAGFSYEQYF
TRBJ2-7	NA	TRBV24-1	CATSFIRQGVHEQYF
TRBJ2-5	NA	TRBV18	CASSREGETQYF
TRBJ2-7	NA	TRBV2	CASSEPGFSSYEQYF
TRBJ1-2	NA	TRBV19	CASHRTGQPNYGYTF
TRBJ2-5	NA	TRBV7-2	CASSLGTREETQYF
TRBJ1-2	NA	TRBV5-8	CASSYGQGWAYGYTF
TRBJ2-2	NA	TRBV9	CASSSSGGNTGELFF
TRBJ2-6	NA	TRBV7-3	CASSLSSGANVLTF
TRBJ1-1	NA	TRBV10-1	CASHGQANTEAFF
TRBJ2-7	NA	TRBV27	CASSPRVTLSYEQYF
TRBJ1-2	NA	TRBV6-5	CASSTTGFGHYGYTF
TRBJ2-2	NA	TRBV2	CAGGTSGTGELFF
TRBJ1-2	NA	TRBV6-6	CASSYSLRDSAYGYTF
TRBJ1-2	once	TRBV10-3	CAIRTGTGLPEIGYTF
TRBJ2-7	NA	TRBV5-1	CAARRTGDSYEQYF
TRBJ1-6	NA	TRBV25-1	CASRGLYNSPLHF
TRBJ1-1	few	TRBV20-1	CSASFGQGLTEAFF
TRBJ1-2	once	TRBV5-5	CASSGGQNGYTF
TRBJ1-6	NA	TRBV30	CAWTQQGNSPLHF
TRBJ1-2	NA	TRBV6-2/TRBV6-3	CASSLPGGYGYTF
TRBJ2-3	NA	TRBV7-3	CASSFQNRDTQYF
TRBJ2-5	NA	TRBV24-1	CATSDGGRDSKETQYF
TRBJ2-5	NA	TRBV5-4	CASSSGQQETQYF
TRBJ2-5	NA	TRBV6-2/TRBV6-3	CASSYSSGGARETQYF
TRBJ1-4	NA	TRBV4-3	CASSRTGTGDEKLFF
TRBJ2-7	NA	TRBV10-3	CATHRGGRAYDEQYF
TRBJ1-4	NA	TRBV5-1	CASSREPGPNEKLFF
TRBJ2-7	NA	TRBV5-4	CASTVRDRGEQYF
TRBJ1-1	NA	TRBV2	CASSELGTAKNTEAFF
TRBJ1-4	NA	TRBV5-4	CASSLRGGGEKLFF
TRBJ2-5	NA	TRBV30	CAWRLGLAGDVGETQYF
TRBJ2-2	NA	TRBV7-3	CASTQLAGVGTGELFF
TRBJ2-2	NA	TRBV2	CASNRDTGELFF
TRBJ1-1	once	TRBV3-1/TRBV3-2	CASSRQGANTEAFF
TRBJ2-7	NA	TRBV5-1	CASSARAQIGTAYEQYF